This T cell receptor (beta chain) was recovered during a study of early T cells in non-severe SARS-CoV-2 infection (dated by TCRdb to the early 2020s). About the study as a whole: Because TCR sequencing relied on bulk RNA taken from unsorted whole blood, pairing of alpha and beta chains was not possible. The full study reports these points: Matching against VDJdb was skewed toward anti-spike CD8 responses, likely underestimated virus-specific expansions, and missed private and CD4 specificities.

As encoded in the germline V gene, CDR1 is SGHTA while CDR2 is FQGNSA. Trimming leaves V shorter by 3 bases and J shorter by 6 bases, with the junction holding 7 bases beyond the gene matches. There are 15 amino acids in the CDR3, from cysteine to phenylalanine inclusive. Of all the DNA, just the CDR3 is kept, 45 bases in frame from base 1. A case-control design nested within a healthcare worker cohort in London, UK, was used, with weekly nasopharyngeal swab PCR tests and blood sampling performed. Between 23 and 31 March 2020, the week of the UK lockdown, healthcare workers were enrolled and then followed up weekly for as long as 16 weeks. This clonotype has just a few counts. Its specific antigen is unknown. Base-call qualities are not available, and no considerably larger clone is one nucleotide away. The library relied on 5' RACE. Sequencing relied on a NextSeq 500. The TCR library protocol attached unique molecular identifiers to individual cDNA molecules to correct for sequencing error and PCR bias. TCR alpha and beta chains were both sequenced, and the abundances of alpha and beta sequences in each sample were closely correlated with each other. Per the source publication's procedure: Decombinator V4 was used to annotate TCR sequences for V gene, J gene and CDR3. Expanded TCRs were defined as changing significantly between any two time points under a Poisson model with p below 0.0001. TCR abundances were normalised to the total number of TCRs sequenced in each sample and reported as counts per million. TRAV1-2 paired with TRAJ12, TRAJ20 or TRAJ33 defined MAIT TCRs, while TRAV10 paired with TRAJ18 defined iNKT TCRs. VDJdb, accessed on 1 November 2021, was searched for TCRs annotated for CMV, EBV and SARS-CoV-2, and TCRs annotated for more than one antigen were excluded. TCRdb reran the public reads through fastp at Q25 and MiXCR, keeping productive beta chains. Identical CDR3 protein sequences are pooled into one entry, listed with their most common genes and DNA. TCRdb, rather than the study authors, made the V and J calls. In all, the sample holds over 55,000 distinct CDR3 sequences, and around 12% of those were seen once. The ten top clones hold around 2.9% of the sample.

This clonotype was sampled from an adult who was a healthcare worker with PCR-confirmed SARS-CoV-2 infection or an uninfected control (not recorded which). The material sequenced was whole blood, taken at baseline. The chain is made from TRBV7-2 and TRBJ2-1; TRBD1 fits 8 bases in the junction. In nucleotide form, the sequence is TGTGCCAGCAGCTTTCAGGGGGCGCTTTCCAATGAGCAGTTCTTC. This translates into CASSFQGALSNEQFF.